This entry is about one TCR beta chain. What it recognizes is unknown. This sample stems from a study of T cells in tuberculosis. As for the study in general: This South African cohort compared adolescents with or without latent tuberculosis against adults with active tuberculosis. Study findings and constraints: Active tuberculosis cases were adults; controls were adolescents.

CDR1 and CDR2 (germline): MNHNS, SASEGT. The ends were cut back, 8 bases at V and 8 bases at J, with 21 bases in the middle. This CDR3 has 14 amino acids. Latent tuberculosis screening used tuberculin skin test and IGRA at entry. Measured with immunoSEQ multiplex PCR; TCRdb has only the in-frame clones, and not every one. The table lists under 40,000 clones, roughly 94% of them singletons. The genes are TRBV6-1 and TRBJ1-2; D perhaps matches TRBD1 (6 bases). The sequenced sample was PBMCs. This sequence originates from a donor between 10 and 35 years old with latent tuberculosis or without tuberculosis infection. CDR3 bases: TGTGCCAGCCGACTATATGGGGCAGGGGAAGGCTACACCTTC. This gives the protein CASRLYGAGEGYTF.